Below are 5 T cell receptor beta chains sequenced from a single sample in a study of blood T cell repertoires in COVID-19. The repertoire was sequenced with immunoSEQ multiplex PCR; TCRdb's copy has only in-frame clones and lacks some. The sample lists under 50,000 clones; 82% were seen once. The specimen was peripheral blood. The receptors come from a woman aged 70-85 years with acute or convalescent COVID-19.

This clone was counted a single time. The V call is TRBV7-8, the J call TRBJ2-7; tentative D call: TRBD2 (5 bases). This CDR3 is 14 amino acids long. Between the trimmed V and J ends, which lost 3 bases and 6 bases, there was a span of 15 bases. Germline values: CDR1 SGHVS, CDR2 FQNEAQ. CDR3 in amino acids: CASSLRLAGFEQYF. CDR3 DNA sequence: TGTGCCAGCAGCTTGAGGCTAGCCGGGTTCGAGCAGTACTTC.

This chain joins TRBV27 and TRBJ1-5, with D unclear. V was shortened by 4 bases and J by 9 bases, with 16 bases between the two germline ends. Germline lookup yields CDR1 MNHEY and CDR2 SMNVEV (reference sequence). There are 14 residues in the CDR3. In DNA, the CDR3 is TGTGCCAGCAGTTCGCGTGGGTCGGGATGGCCCCAGCATTTT. This translates into CASSSRGSGWPQHF.

This sequence joins TRBV4-2 and TRBJ2-1, with TRBD2 identical over 8 bases. CDR3 size: 15 residues. V lost 3 bases and J lost 8; bases outside the gene matches: 9. The germline V gene has CDR1 LGHNA and CDR2 YNFKEQ. This CDR3 is CASSQALAELDEQFF. The CDR3 coding sequence is TGTGCCAGCAGCCAGGCACTAGCGGAGCTGGATGAGCAGTTCTTC.

V usage is TRBV30 and J usage is TRBJ1-1; tentative D call: TRBD1 (6 bases). Trimming took 4 bases from V and 5 from J, leaving 11 bases between them. The germline gives CDR1 GTSNPN, CDR2 SVGIG (reference sequence). The CDR3 covers 12 residues. DNA for the CDR3: TGTGCCTGGATGGGGAGGGGGACTGAAGCTTTCTTT. This sequence encodes CAWMGRGTEAFF.

The chain couples TRBV12-3 or TRBV12-4 to TRBJ2-5, with unresolved D. Trimming stripped 3 bases from V and 5 bases from J, with 4 bases between. The CDR3 is 11 amino acids. The CDR3 DNA reads TGTGCCAGCAGTTTCCGGGAGACCCAGTACTTC. This gives the protein CASSFRETQYF.